Listed below are T cell receptor beta chains from one sample, sequenced in a study of cytomegalovirus exposure and HLA in healthy donors. The data were produced by immunoSEQ multiplex PCR, yet TCRdb's version contains in-frame clones alone and is incomplete. The sample consists of more than 120,000 clones, around 80% of them appearing once. The sample comprised PBMCs. These receptors were taken from a woman aged 25 to 39 in good health and CMV-seronegative. Each CDR3 is given with its conserved first and last residue. Each record gives: D gene, CDR3 length, V gene, J gene, clone size, CDR3 protein, CDR3 DNA. A D gene is named only where the DNA matches it firmly. Not all rows give a size; the values are once, few, many and, for expanded clones, a class.

>TRBD2|15|TRBV9|TRBJ2-1|-
CASSVLASGYNEQFF
TGTGCCAGCAGCGTCTTGGCTAGCGGATACAATGAGCAGTTCTTC
>TRBD1|16|TRBV18|TRBJ2-5|-
CASSRPLQGLQETQYF
TGTGCCAGCTCACGACCTTTACAGGGGCTCCAAGAGACCCAGTACTTC
>-|14|TRBV19|TRBJ2-5|-
CASSLGPGRETQYF
TGTGCCAGTAGTCTCGGGCCGGGAAGGGAGACCCAGTACTTC
>-|17|TRBV9|TRBJ2-7|-
CASSVGLGPRRSYEQYF
TGTGCCAGCAGCGTGGGGCTAGGCCCTAGGCGCTCCTACGAGCAGTACTTC
>-|14|TRBV7-2|TRBJ2-7|-
CASSPDSGRYEQYF
TGTGCCAGCAGTCCGGACTCCGGGCGTTACGAGCAGTACTTC
>TRBD2|14|TRBV6-6|TRBJ2-7|-
CASSTPGLVFEQYF
TGTGCCAGCAGTACCCCGGGACTAGTCTTCGAGCAGTACTTC
>TRBD1|22|TRBV5-3|TRBJ2-2|-
CARRLGQGNGGRVVGNTGELFF
TGTGCCAGAAGACTCGGACAGGGGAACGGCGGGAGAGTCGTTGGAAACACCGGGGAGCTGTTTTTT
>-|13|TRBV15|TRBJ1-2|-
CATSIGRDYGYTF
TGTGCCACCAGCATAGGGAGGGACTATGGCTACACCTTC
>TRBD1|16|TRBV7-8|TRBJ1-5|few
CASSLGGTGGNQPQHF
TGTGCCAGCAGCTTAGGAGGGACAGGGGGCAATCAGCCCCAGCATTTT
>-|14|TRBV7-9|TRBJ2-7|-
CASSRGLQEYEQYF
TGTGCCAGCAGTAGGGGGTTACAGGAATACGAGCAGTACTTC
>-|15|TRBV6-1|TRBJ2-7|-
CASSDPGTFLYEQYF
TGTGCCAGCAGTGACCCGGGGACATTCCTCTACGAGCAGTACTTC
>-|11|TRBV27|TRBJ2-7|-
CASSNFYEQYF
TGTGCCAGCAGTAATTTCTACGAGCAGTACTTC
>TRBD2|17|TRBV11-2|TRBJ2-7|-
CASSLWGAGGPAGEQYF
TGTGCCAGCAGCTTGTGGGGCGCGGGAGGGCCCGCTGGCGAGCAGTACTTC
>TRBD1|18|TRBV27|TRBJ1-5|-
CASSPTGGLGYSNQPQHF
TGTGCCAGCAGCCCTACAGGGGGGTTGGGATATAGCAATCAGCCCCAGCATTTT
>-|14|TRBV11-3|TRBJ2-5|-
CASSLGGTEETQYF
TGTGCCAGCAGCTTAGGGGGCACCGAAGAGACCCAGTACTTC
>-|13|TRBV30|TRBJ1-6|once
CAWKSQRGAPLHF
TGTGCCTGGAAATCCCAACGTGGGGCGCCCCTCCACTTT
>TRBD2|16|TRBV9|TRBJ2-3|-
CASSAVRGGERDTQYF
TGTGCCAGCAGCGCCGTTAGGGGAGGGGAGAGAGATACGCAGTATTTT
>TRBD1|16|TRBV28|TRBJ1-1|-
CASPRPGGRENTEAFF
TGTGCCAGCCCCCGACCAGGGGGGCGCGAGAACACTGAAGCTTTCTTT
>-|15|TRBV28|TRBJ1-5|-
CASSSPKGVGQPQHF
TGTGCCAGCAGTTCCCCTAAAGGGGTGGGTCAGCCCCAGCATTTT
>TRBD2|15|TRBV7-2|TRBJ2-1|-
CASSSLAGGRSEQFF
TGTGCCAGCAGCTCCCTAGCGGGGGGGCGTTCTGAGCAGTTCTTC
>TRBD1|15|TRBV18|TRBJ2-4|-
CASSPQSRGQGIQYF
TGTGCCAGCTCACCACAGTCAAGGGGGCAAGGCATTCAGTACTTC
>-|13|TRBV5-1|TRBJ2-7|-
CASRLAETYEQYF
TGCGCCAGCAGATTAGCGGAAACCTACGAGCAGTACTTC
>TRBD2|14|TRBV27|TRBJ2-1|-
CASSELAGTNEQFF
TGTGCCAGCAGTGAACTAGCGGGGACCAATGAGCAGTTCTTC
>-|11|TRBV29-1|TRBJ2-7|-
CSVPRGNEQYF
TGCAGCGTACCCAGGGGCAACGAGCAGTACTTC
>TRBD2|18|TRBV7-3|TRBJ2-2|-
CASSLRPLAGGGTGELFF
TGTGCCAGCAGCTTACGCCCCTTAGCGGGGGGTGGCACCGGGGAGCTGTTTTTT
>-|13|TRBV6-6|TRBJ1-4|few
CASRGGVAEKLFF
TGTGCCAGCAGAGGAGGGGTCGCTGAAAAACTGTTTTTT
>TRBD2|16|TRBV2|TRBJ2-5|-
CASRTGTSGGQETQYF
TGTGCCAGCAGGACCGGGACTAGCGGGGGCCAAGAGACCCAGTACTTC
>TRBD1|13|TRBV6-5|TRBJ1-2|-
CASRSTGAYGYTF
TGTGCCAGCAGAAGTACAGGGGCTTATGGCTACACCTTC
>-|17|TRBV7-2|TRBJ2-5|once
CASSKLTLGGPKETQYF
TGTGCCAGCAGCAAATTGACCCTCGGGGGACCAAAAGAGACCCAGTACTTC
>-|15|TRBV18|TRBJ1-6|-
CASSSAGGGNSPLHF
TGTGCCAGCTCATCCGCCGGCGGTGGAAATTCACCCCTCCACTTT
>-|13|TRBV7-9|TRBJ1-1|-
CASSLRGKPIAFF
TGTGCCAGCAGCCTGAGGGGGAAACCAATAGCTTTCTTT
>-|15|TRBV7-9|TRBJ1-2|-
CASSLSRGQNYGYTF
TGTGCCAGCAGCTTATCAAGAGGGCAGAACTATGGCTACACCTTC
>-|16|TRBV6-5|TRBJ2-7|-
CASSYWQSFPPIEQYF
TGTGCCAGCAGTTACTGGCAGTCCTTCCCTCCAATCGAGCAGTACTTC
>-|15|TRBV9|TRBJ2-1|-
CASSAERSYYNEQFF
TGTGCCAGCAGCGCCGAGCGGAGCTACTACAATGAGCAGTTCTTC